This paragraph reports one T cell receptor beta chain. The record originates from a study of blood T cell repertoires in COVID-19. J lost 2 bases, V lost 4 bases, and 22 bases had no gene match. The CDR3 totals 22 residues. Germline V lookup: CDR1 LGHNA, CDR2 YNFKEQ. Generated by immunoSEQ multiplex PCR, the TCRdb table keeps only in-frame clones and is missing some. The sample shows approximately 250,000 clones, about 90% of them seen only once. The chain carries TRBV4-2 and TRBJ2-1; TRBD2 aligns across 11 bases. This TCR derives from a man under 40 with COVID-19, enrolled during active disease. Sequencing input: peripheral blood. CDR3 residues: CASSPTSLGLAGGPRTYNEQFF. CDR3 nucleotides: TGTGCCAGCAGCCCGACCTCACTGGGGTTAGCGGGGGGGCCACGCACCTACAATGAGCAGTTCTTC.